A single sample is the source of the 27 T cell receptor beta chains below, sequenced in a study of blood T cells in healthy people across ages. The authors ran a second PCR of about 6 to 12 cycles using a sample-barcoded 5' primer and a J-beta primer mix. A single record per CDR3 protein comes from TCRdb applying MiXCR to the 5' RACE reads. The data hold 920,000 or so distinct CDR3 sequences, with 35% to 50% observed a single time. Sequencing used blood. The receptors shown here come from a woman between 55 and 75 years old in good health.

The rearrangement joins TRBV27 to TRBJ2-7; D possibly corresponds to TRBD1 (5 bases). V gave up 2 bases and J gave up 0 bases, with 14 bases separating them. The CDR3 length is 16 residues. The germline gives CDR1 MNHEY, CDR2 SMNVEV (reference sequence). In DNA form, the CDR3 reads TGTGCCAGCAGTTTAAGGGGTTCCAGAATCTCCTACGAGCAGTACTTC. This codes for CASSLRGSRISYEQYF.

This sequence joins TRBV28 and TRBJ2-5, with a possible D match to TRBD1 (5 bases). The length of the CDR3 is 12 residues. CDR1 MDHEN and CDR2 SYDVKM come from the germline V gene. V lost 6 bases, J lost 13 bases, and 18 bases lay in between. CDR3 residues: CASSTAGQGLYF. CDR3 nucleotides: TGTGCCAGCAGCACGGCAGGGCAAGGTCTGTACTTC.

V gene TRBV6-1 combines with J gene TRBJ1-1; TRBD1 might be the D (5 bases). This CDR3 has 14 amino acids. Trimming left V 1 base short and J 5 bases short, with 11 bases between. Germline V lookup: CDR1 MNHNS, CDR2 SASEGT. CDR3 loop: CASSEGGRQTEAFF. The CDR3 DNA reads TGTGCCAGCAGTGAAGGGGGCAGACAAACTGAAGCTTTCTTT.

In the case of this clonotype: Lacking the conserved final phenylalanine or tryptophan, this CDR3 likely reflects a read error. No DNA is shown, since the ends of the CDR3 on it are uncertain; the CDR3 is the one TCRdb lists. The V call is TRBV20-1, the J call TRBJ2-5; the listed D gene, TRBD2, was not tested against the DNA. The CDR3 is 17 residues long, ends included. Per the germline V gene, CDR1 is DFQATT and CDR2 is SNEGSKA (reference sequence). CDR3 sequence reads: CSARDRAGTKAPRDPVL.

About this clonotype: The conserved phenylalanine or tryptophan is not found at the CDR3 terminus, so this likely reflects a read error. The J gene is TRBJ2-3, the V gene TRBV7-9; D gene unclear. Germline lookup yields CDR1 SEHNR and CDR2 FQNEAQ (reference sequence). V was cut by 5 bases and J by 2 bases, with 2 bases left in between. The CDR3 totals 11 residues. Here the CDR3 reads CASSNTDTQYL. CDR3 in DNA: TGTGCCAGCAGCAACACAGATACGCAGTATCTT.

This sequence joins TRBV29-1 and TRBJ2-1; 7 bases match TRBD1. J gave up 7 bases and V 4 bases, and 7 bases lay outside the gene matches. The CDR3 contains 13 residues. Germline V CDR1 and CDR2: SQVTM, ANQGSEA. The CDR3 DNA sequence: TGCAGCGTTGGACAGGGTTATGGGAATGAGCAGTTCTTC. It translates to CSVGQGYGNEQFF.

The chain has TRBV14 and TRBJ2-7; D remains unclear. From germline, CDR1 is SGHDN and CDR2 FVKESK. Trimming cost V 7 bases and J 3 bases, with 16 bases left between them. CDR3 length equals 14 residues. CDR3 region: CASMSQDPNYEQYF. CDR3 bases: TGTGCCAGCATGTCCCAAGATCCAAACTACGAGCAGTACTTC.

This chain uses TRBV28 with TRBJ1-1, with TRBD1 as a possible D gene (5 bases). The CDR3 is made up of 14 amino acids. Germline V gene lookup returns CDR1 MDHEN and CDR2 SYDVKM. Trimming removed 6 bases from V and 6 bases from J, with 17 bases in between. This CDR3 is CASSLPMRGPEAFF. In DNA, the CDR3 is TGTGCCAGCAGCCTACCGATGAGGGGACCTGAAGCTTTCTTT.

V gene TRBV4-2 combines with J gene TRBJ2-1; 12 positions match TRBD2. The J segment lost 2 bases and the V segment lost 2 bases, leaving 10 bases of the junction unmatched. CDR1 is LGHNA, CDR2 YNFKEQ, per germline. This CDR3 is 19 amino acids long. Here the CDR3 reads CASSQSLAGGPFPYNEQFF. The CDR3 DNA follows: TGTGCCAGCAGCCAAAGTCTAGCGGGGGGGCCCTTCCCCTACAATGAGCAGTTCTTC.

This clonotype was counted a few times. The chain joins TRBV15 to TRBJ2-7; TRBD1 aligns across 8 bases. Germline CDR1 reads LNHNV; CDR2 reads YYDKDF (reference sequence). The CDR3 has 15 residues. V trimming: 4 bases; J trimming: 3 bases; junction bases outside the gene matches: 8. CDR3 DNA sequence: TGTGCCACCAGCAACGGTGGACAGGGCGGCTACGAGCAGTACTTC. It codes for CATSNGGQGGYEQYF.

The CDR3 nucleotides are TGTGCCAGTAGTATAGAGGTCTCTGGGGCCAACGTCCTGACTTTC. It is translated as CASSIEVSGANVLTF. The genes are TRBV19 and TRBJ2-6; unclear D gene. V was clipped by 0 bases and J by 0 bases, with 3 bases between them. Germline assignment: CDR1 LNHDA and CDR2 SQIVND (reference sequence). This CDR3 region has 15 residues.

V usage is TRBV6-1 and J usage is TRBJ2-5; D gene ambiguous. The V gene lost 4 bases and the J gene lost 3 bases, with 21 bases spanning the gap. Per germline, CDR1 MNHNS and CDR2 SASEGT. The CDR3 sequence is 17 residues long. CDR3 bases: TGTGCCAGCAGTGCTCAACAAAGGTGGGGTGGAAAAGAGACCCAGTACTTC. This gives the protein CASSAQQRWGGKETQYF.

The rearrangement joins TRBV7-6 to TRBJ2-3, with 15 positions matching TRBD2. The CDR3 sequence is 19 residues long. V shed 1 base, J shed 1 base, and the junction held 6 bases outside the gene matches. The germline V gene encodes CDR1 SGHVS and CDR2 FNYEAQ. CDR3 nucleotides: TGTGCCAGCAGCTTAGGGGTGGGACTAGCGGGAGGAGGCACAGATACGCAGTATTTT. Amino acids: CASSLGVGLAGGGTDTQYF.

The chain uses TRBV27 and TRBJ2-4; D is possibly TRBD1 (5 bases). The better agreement between TRBJ2-7 and the DNA end casts doubt on the J call. Germline V CDR1 and CDR2: MNHEY, SMNVEV (reference sequence). CDR3 length: 12 residues. CDR3 nucleotides: TGTGCCGTGGGGCAGGCGATGAACGAGCAGTACTTC. It encodes CAVGQAMNEQYF.

This clonotype was seen only a few times. The genes are TRBV21-1 and TRBJ2-5. TRBV21-1 constitutes a pseudogene. The CDR3 is 14 residues long. The CDR3 nucleotides are TGTGCCAGCAGCAAAGATGAGGACCAAGAGACCCAGTACTTC. As protein: CASSKDEDQETQYF.

The chain employs TRBV9 and TRBJ2-1; 7 bases match TRBD2. The J call may not be correct, given that the DNA end is closer to TRBJ2-7. Per germline, CDR1 SGDLS and CDR2 YYNGEE. The CDR3 length is 16 residues. CDR3 DNA: TGTGCCAGCAGCCGCACAGCAGCGGGAAACTACAATGAGCAGTACTTC. Amino acid sequence: CASSRTAAGNYNEQYF.

The table lists this clonotype with a few counts. DNA of the CDR3: TGTGCCAGCAGTACCCGGACCGCTAGCACAGATACGCAGTATTTT. Its protein is CASSTRTASTDTQYF. The chain carries TRBV28 and TRBJ2-3; the D is unclear. Between the trimmed V and J ends, which lost 5 bases and 0 bases, there was a span of 12 bases. Germline V gives CDR1 MDHEN, CDR2 SYDVKM. The CDR3 extends over 15 amino acids.

The J gene is TRBJ2-1, the V gene TRBV27; perhaps D is TRBD1 or TRBD2 (5 bases each). From germline, CDR1 is MNHEY and CDR2 SMNVEV (reference sequence). CDR3 length: 13 amino acids. Trimming took off 5 bases at V and 13 bases at J, with 18 bases between the two ends. CDR3 DNA sequence: TGTGCCAGCAGTATAGGGACCCGATCTACCCAGTTCTTC. Its translation is CASSIGTRSTQFF.

The V gene is TRBV25-1, the J gene TRBJ1-1, with 8 positions matching TRBD1. Germline V gene data show CDR1 as MGHDK and CDR2 as SYGVNS. This CDR3 has 14 amino acids. V lost 4 bases to trimming and J lost 6 bases; unmatched junction nucleotides: 7. The CDR3 DNA reads TGTGCCAGCAGTGGGACAGGGAGGGCCTCTGAAGCTTTCTTT. Residues: CASSGTGRASEAFF.

In its sample, this clonotype was seen a few times. The chain is built from TRBV5-1 and TRBJ1-2, with 7 nucleotides matching TRBD1. Trimming took 4 bases from V and 4 from J; bases not matched to a gene: 10. In germline, CDR1 is SGHRS, CDR2 YFSETQ. The length of the CDR3 is 15 residues. For the CDR3, the DNA is TGCGCCAGCAGCACTCGGACAGGTCGAGGCTATGGCTACACCTTC. Translation: CASSTRTGRGYGYTF.

This clonotype was counted between two and nine times. The gene calls are TRBV11-2 and TRBJ2-7; 8 bases line up with TRBD2. V dropped 7 bases and J dropped 4; count of bases not matched to a gene: 21. CDR1 SGHAT and CDR2 FQNNGV come from the germline V gene. The CDR3 has 18 residues. CDR3 loop: CASITGGDILKSPYEQYF. DNA of the CDR3: TGTGCCAGCATCACGGGGGGGGACATCCTAAAGTCCCCGTACGAGCAGTACTTC.

The CDR3 bases are TGTGCCAGCAGCCCGATGAAAACGGAGCAGTTCTTC. Translation gives CASSPMKTEQFF. The chain joins TRBV7-2 to TRBJ2-1; D is unclear. From germline, CDR1 is SGHTA and CDR2 FQGNSA. V was pared by 5 bases and J by 10 bases, with 12 bases between. The CDR3 covers 12 residues.

The rearrangement joins TRBV6-2 or TRBV6-3 to TRBJ2-1, with 14 bases aligning to TRBD2. V lost 5 bases, J lost 12 bases, and 6 bases stayed unmatched. CDR3 length: 14 residues. Per the germline V gene, CDR1 is MNHEY and CDR2 is SVGEGT. CDR3 nucleotide sequence: TGTGCCAGCAGTGGGCCGGGACTAGCGGGAGTGCAGTTCTTC. Translation: CASSGPGLAGVQFF.

CDR3 region: CASSLVQDGETQYF. In DNA form, the CDR3 reads TGTGCCAGCAGTTTGGTTCAGGATGGGGAGACCCAGTACTTC. The chain is built from TRBV27 and TRBJ2-5; no reliable D call. V dropped 3 bases and J dropped 5 bases, with 13 bases sitting between them. The CDR3 runs 14 residues. CDR1 and CDR2 (germline): MNHEY, SMNVEV (reference sequence).

The chain combines TRBV12-5 with TRBJ1-2; 7 nucleotides agree with TRBD1. CDR3 length equals 14 residues. Germline CDR1 LGHNT, CDR2 FRNRAP. V lost 5 bases, J lost 4 bases, and 7 bases stayed unmatched. The CDR3 sequence: CASGVEGASYGYTF. As DNA, the CDR3 is TGTGCTAGTGGTGTAGAGGGGGCCTCCTATGGCTACACCTTC.

In this sample, this clonotype turned up once. The chain is built from TRBV7-6 and TRBJ2-1; D is tentatively TRBD1 or TRBD2 (5 bases each). Germline lookup yields CDR1 SGHVS and CDR2 FNYEAQ. V lost 1 base to trimming and J lost 10 bases, with 11 bases between them. CDR3 length: 13 residues. The CDR3 sequence is CASSLESGAEQFF. The DNA for the CDR3 is TGTGCCAGCAGCTTAGAATCCGGGGCGGAGCAGTTCTTC.

The rearrangement links TRBV7-2 to TRBJ2-5, with TRBD2 matching over 11 bases. Germline CDR1 SGHTA, CDR2 FQGNSA. The V segment lost 1 base and the J segment 5 bases; nucleotides outside the gene matches: 12. The CDR3 consists of 18 residues. CDR3 region: CASSLGLRLAGLSETQYF. CDR3 nucleotides: TGTGCCAGCAGCTTAGGTCTCAGACTAGCGGGGCTATCGGAGACCCAGTACTTC.